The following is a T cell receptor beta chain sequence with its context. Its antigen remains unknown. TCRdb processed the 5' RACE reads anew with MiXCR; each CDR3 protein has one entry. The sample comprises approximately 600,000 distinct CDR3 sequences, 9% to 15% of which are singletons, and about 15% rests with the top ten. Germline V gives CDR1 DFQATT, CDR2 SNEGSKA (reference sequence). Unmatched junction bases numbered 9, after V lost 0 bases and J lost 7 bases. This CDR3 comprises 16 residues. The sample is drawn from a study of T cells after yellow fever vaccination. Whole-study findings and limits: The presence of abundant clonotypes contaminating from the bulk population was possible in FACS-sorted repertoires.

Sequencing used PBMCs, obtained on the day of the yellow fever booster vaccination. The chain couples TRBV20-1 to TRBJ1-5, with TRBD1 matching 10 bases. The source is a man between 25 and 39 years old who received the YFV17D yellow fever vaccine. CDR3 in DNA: TGCAGTGCTAGAGATGTTGGGACAGGGGTTTTGCAGCCCCAGCATTTT. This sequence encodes CSARDVGTGVLQPQHF.